A single sample is the source of the 28 T cell receptor beta chains below, sequenced in a study of control samples from healthy donors and cancer patients. Some clones are missing from TCRdb's copy, which holds only in-frame ones; the method was immunoSEQ multiplex PCR. The table has some 71,000 clones, roughly 89% seen once. Sequencing was done on a sample of PBMCs. The source of these receptors is a man aged 55-75 years with lung cancer.

CDR3 loop: CASSEVRQGACTF. CDR3 in DNA: TGTGCCAGCAGTGAAGTTAGGCAGGGGGCATGCACCTTC. The chain links TRBV6-1 to TRBJ1-2, with TRBD1 matching over 8 bases. CDR3 length: 13 amino acids. Germline V gene sequence: CDR1 MNHNS, CDR2 SASEGT. The trim removed 1 base at V and 13 bases at J, leaving 8 bases unmatched.

Here the CDR3 reads CATSRDLLVLAKNIQYF. In DNA, the CDR3 is TGTGCCACCAGCAGAGATTTGCTCGTGCTAGCCAAAAACATTCAGTACTTC. The chain has TRBV15 and TRBJ2-4; D gene unclear. The CDR3 is 17 amino acids. V was pared by 0 bases and J by 0 bases, with 12 bases between. Germline V gene data show CDR1 as LNHNV and CDR2 as YYDKDF (reference sequence).

V and J are TRBV9 and TRBJ2-7; D may be TRBD1 (5 bases). Looked up from germline, CDR1 is SGDLS and CDR2 is YYNGEE. Trimming pared 3 bases from V and 9 bases from J, leaving 16 bases between. The CDR3 totals 13 residues. The CDR3 region is CASSDPRPQGQYV. Here the CDR3 DNA reads TGTGCCAGCAGCGACCCAAGACCTCAGGGGCAGTACGTC.

This chain connects TRBV5-3 to TRBJ2-7, with 9 positions matching TRBD1. TRBV5-3 is designated an ORF whose function remains uncertain. J gave up 1 base and V 0 bases, and 2 bases lay outside the gene matches. The CDR3 is 15 amino acids. CDR3 in amino acids: CARSLEDRGSYEQYV. The DNA for the CDR3 is TGTGCCAGAAGCTTGGAAGACAGGGGGTCCTACGAGCAGTACGTC.

The chain employs TRBV12-3 or TRBV12-4 and TRBJ1-3, with unresolved D. Trimming stripped 5 bases from V and 2 bases from J, with 7 bases between. The CDR3 is 13 amino acids. CDR3 nucleotides: TGTGCCAGCAGTCTCACTACTGGAAACACCATATATTTT. It translates to CASSLTTGNTIYF.

The chain combines TRBV2 with TRBJ1-2; D ambiguous. CDR1 is SNHLY and CDR2 is FYNNEI in the germline V gene. This CDR3 has 13 amino acids. V lost 6 bases and J lost 4, with 12 bases in between. CDR3 bases: TGTGCCAGCAGCGCCGGACTAGGCTATGGCTACACCTTC. Translated: CASSAGLGYGYTF.

The chain joins TRBV13 to TRBJ2-2; TRBD1 agrees at 11 bases. V trimming: 6 bases; J trimming: 4 bases; junction bases outside the gene matches: 4. The CDR3 is 15 amino acids. In germline, CDR1 is PRHDT, CDR2 FYEKMQ (reference sequence). Written as DNA, the CDR3 is TGTGCCAGCAGTTCCGGACAGGGGGCCACCGGGGAGCTGTTTTTT. Translation: CASSSGQGATGELFF. Together with reference TRBV13 and TRBJ2-2, the CDR3 gives the full variable domain: AAGVIQSPRHLIKEKRETATLKCYPIPRHDTVYWYQQGPGQDPQFLISFYEKMQSDKGSIPDRFSAQQFSDYHSELNMSSLELGDSALYFCASSSGQGATGELFFGEGSRLTVL.

The chain links TRBV7-9 to TRBJ1-1, with D hard to call. This CDR3 region has 13 residues. Trimming removed 2 bases from V and 3 bases from J, with 7 bases in between. CDR1 is SEHNR and CDR2 is FQNEAQ in the germline V gene (reference sequence). The CDR3 DNA reads TGTGCCAGCAGCTTATTGTGGGACACTGAAGCTTTCTTT. It codes for CASSLLWDTEAFF.

The rearrangement uses TRBV6-5 and TRBJ2-3; no reliable D call. V gave up 6 bases and J gave up 5 bases, with 15 bases separating them. Germline V gene lookup returns CDR1 MNHEY and CDR2 SVGAGI. This CDR3 region has 14 residues. In nucleotides, the CDR3 is TGTGCCAGCAGGGTAGGTCCCAGCGAAGATACGCAGTATTTT. Translation: CASRVGPSEDTQYF.

V and J are TRBV6-6 and TRBJ1-3, with D unresolved. V was shortened by 0 bases and J by 0 bases, with 6 bases between the two germline ends. The length of the CDR3 is 15 residues. From germline, CDR1 is MNHNY and CDR2 SVGAGI (reference sequence). The CDR3 sequence is CASSYSGSSGNTIYF. As DNA, the CDR3 is TGTGCCAGCAGTTACTCGGGGAGCTCTGGAAACACCATATATTTT.

The V call is TRBV6-6, the J call TRBJ2-1; no reliable D call. CDR3 size: 14 residues. CDR1 is MNHNY, CDR2 SVGAGI, per germline (reference sequence). V was pared by 6 bases and J by 8 bases, with 17 bases between. The CDR3 here is CASRPRPTKDEQFF. In DNA form, the CDR3 reads TGTGCCAGCAGACCCAGACCGACAAAGGATGAGCAGTTCTTC.

This chain uses TRBV7-2 with TRBJ2-3, with unresolved D. This CDR3 spans 15 amino acids. Per the germline V gene, CDR1 is SGHTA and CDR2 is FQGNSA. The V end lost 4 bases, the J end lost 2 bases, and 13 bases lay between the germline ends. As DNA, the CDR3 is TGTGCCAGCAGCTATGTTCGGACCAACACAGATACGCAGTATTTT. This codes for CASSYVRTNTDTQYF.

This rearrangement joins TRBV7-3 to TRBJ2-3, with TRBD1 identical over 8 bases. Losses at the gene ends were 0 bases for V and 4 bases for J; bases not matched to a gene: 12. There are 18 residues in the CDR3. Germline CDR1 reads SGHTA; CDR2 reads FQGTGA. The CDR3 is CASSLTWTGIESSDTQYF. CDR3 nucleotides: TGTGCCAGCAGCTTAACTTGGACAGGGATTGAATCTTCAGATACGCAGTATTTT. Filled out from reference TRBV7-3 and TRBJ2-3, the complete variable domain reads GAGVSQTPSNKVTEKGKYVELRCDPISGHTALYWYRQSLGQGPEFLIYFQGTGAADDSGLPNDRFFAVRPEGSVSTLKIQRTERGDSAVYLCASSLTWTGIESSDTQYFGPGTRLTVL.

The rearrangement uses TRBV6-2 or TRBV6-3 and TRBJ1-1; a possible D gene is TRBD1 (5 bases). The length of the CDR3 is 17 residues. Germline loops: CDR1 MNHEY, CDR2 SVGEGT. Trimming stripped 2 bases from V and 6 bases from J, with 22 bases between. The CDR3 is CASSYNRDVYPRAEAFF. CDR3 nucleotides: TGTGCCAGCAGTTACAATCGGGACGTCTATCCCCGGGCTGAAGCTTTCTTT.

The chain links TRBV9 to TRBJ2-3; D is uncertain. Trimming pared 5 bases from V and 0 bases from J, leaving 13 bases between. The V gene's germline CDR1 is SGDLS and CDR2 YYNGEE. This CDR3 has 15 amino acids. CDR3 bases: TGTGCCAGCAGTTCCTGGACGGCTAGCACAGATACGCAGTATTTT. It yields the protein CASSSWTASTDTQYF.

This clone has a count of ten or more. The CDR3 coding sequence is TGCGCCAGCAGTGAGCAGCTCAATTCACCCCTCCACTTT. Translating it yields CASSEQLNSPLHF. The chain recombines TRBV10-2 with TRBJ1-6; D gene ambiguous. CDR3 length: 13 residues. Trimming stripped 2 bases from V and 7 bases from J, with 6 bases between. Germline-derived CDR1 and CDR2 are WSHSY and SAAADI.

This clone occurred once. The chain combines TRBV6-1 with TRBJ1-3; perhaps TRBD1 as D (6 bases). The CDR3 runs to 17 residues. Germline V gene lookup returns CDR1 MNHNS and CDR2 SASEGT. The V end lost 4 bases, the J end lost 4 bases, and 20 bases lay between the germline ends. CDR3 protein: CASSALQGLSGGNTIYF. CDR3 DNA sequence: TGTGCCAGCAGTGCCTTACAGGGCTTATCAGGAGGAAACACCATATATTTT.

This chain connects TRBV18 to TRBJ2-3; tentatively, D is TRBD1 (5 bases). Germline CDR1 and CDR2: KGHSH and LQKENI. This CDR3 comprises 15 residues. Trimming shortened V by 3 bases and J by 4 bases, and 14 bases separated the two germline ends. The CDR3 reads CASSPARAVADTQYF. CDR3 DNA: TGTGCCAGCTCACCGGCCAGGGCGGTAGCAGATACGCAGTATTTT.

V gene TRBV7-3 combines with J gene TRBJ1-2, with a weak D call TRBD1 (5 bases). Between the trimmed V and J ends, which lost 0 bases and 6 bases, there was a span of 14 bases. From germline, CDR1 is SGHTA and CDR2 FQGTGA. This CDR3 is 15 amino acids long. The CDR3 loop is CASSLTLGATDGYTF. The CDR3 DNA is TGTGCCAGCAGCTTAACCCTAGGGGCTACAGATGGCTACACCTTC.

The genes are TRBV30 and TRBJ1-2; 7 bases map to TRBD1. The V segment lost 4 bases and the J segment 8 bases; nucleotides outside the gene matches: 16. This CDR3 spans 15 amino acids. CDR1 and CDR2 (germline): GTSNPN, SVGIG (reference sequence). The CDR3 here is CAWTPGGGAAGGYTF. The CDR3 coding sequence is TGTGCCTGGACCCCAGGGGGGGGCGCAGCAGGAGGCTACACCTTC.

This clone was observed a single time. As DNA, the CDR3 is TGTGCCAGCAGCTTAATGGACAGGGCAGAGACCCAGTACTTC. This sequence encodes CASSLMDRAETQYF. V and J are TRBV7-9 and TRBJ2-5; 8 nucleotides align to TRBD1. Trimming removed 2 bases from V and 4 bases from J; junction bases left unmatched: 3. The germline V gene has CDR1 SEHNR and CDR2 FQNEAQ (reference sequence). The CDR3 runs to 14 residues.

The chain joins TRBV7-2 to TRBJ2-2; D remains unclear. Per germline, CDR1 SGHTA and CDR2 FQGNSA. V was shortened by 4 bases and J by 4 bases, with 4 bases between the two germline ends. This CDR3 has 12 residues. The chain's CDR3 is CASSSFTGELFF. As DNA, the CDR3 is TGTGCCAGCAGCTCGTTCACCGGGGAGCTGTTTTTT.

J is TRBJ2-1 and V is TRBV5-1; D is unresolved. Per the germline V gene, CDR1 is SGHRS and CDR2 is YFSETQ. The CDR3 runs 11 residues. The V end was cut by 0 bases, the J end by 10 bases, with 5 bases between. The CDR3 spells CASSLALEQFF. The CDR3, as DNA: TGCGCCAGCAGCTTGGCCCTAGAGCAGTTCTTC.

The genes are TRBV5-5 and TRBJ1-5, with D unclear. The CDR3 sequence is 15 residues long. From germline, CDR1 is SGHKS and CDR2 YYEKEE (reference sequence). V was shortened by 0 bases and J by 4 bases, with 11 bases between the two germline ends. CDR3 in amino acids: CASSLALDGNQPQHF. Here the CDR3 DNA reads TGTGCCAGCAGCTTGGCGTTGGACGGGAATCAGCCCCAGCATTTT.

Only one count was recorded for this clone. This chain links TRBV7-3 with TRBJ2-3; the D gene is possibly TRBD2 (6 bases). V was cut by 1 base and J by 3 bases, with 11 bases left in between. The CDR3 is 15 residues long. Germline CDR1 and CDR2: SGHTA and FQGTGA. The CDR3 coding sequence is TGTGCCAGCAGCTTAAGCGGGACGTTAACAGATACGCAGTATTTT. It is translated as CASSLSGTLTDTQYF.

Only one count was recorded for this clone. This chain joins TRBV5-8 and TRBJ1-6, with 8 positions matching TRBD1. V lost 1 base, J lost 2 bases, and 2 bases stayed unmatched. The germline CDR1 and CDR2 sequences are SGHTS and YDEGEE. This CDR3 contains 16 residues. The CDR3 spells CASSLTGGTYNSPLHF. CDR3 sequence (DNA): TGTGCCAGCAGCTTGACAGGGGGAACCTATAATTCACCCCTCCACTTT.

The chain links TRBV5-1 to TRBJ2-3; no definite D call. This CDR3 is built from 13 residues. Germline V gives CDR1 SGHRS, CDR2 YFSETQ. V was clipped by 1 base and J by 2 bases, with 5 bases between them. This CDR3 reads CASSLFNTDTQYF. The CDR3 nucleotides are TGCGCCAGCAGCTTGTTTAACACAGATACGCAGTATTTT.

The V and J genes are TRBV6-5 and TRBJ2-2; no definite D call. V was shortened by 7 bases and J by 0 bases, with 9 bases between the two germline ends. The CDR3 sequence is 14 residues long. Germline CDR1 and CDR2: MNHEY and SVGAGI. The CDR3 loop is CASTPVPNTGELFF. In DNA form, the CDR3 reads TGTGCCAGCACTCCTGTACCGAACACCGGGGAGCTGTTTTTT.